One and the same sample provided the 13 T cell receptor beta chains below, sequenced in a study of T cells after yellow fever vaccination. TCRdb passed the 5' RACE reads through MiXCR, listing each CDR3 protein once. Among around 100,000 distinct CDR3 sequences, approximately 8.4% were seen once, and the ten largest hold about 25%. The sequencing used CD8+ T cells sorted from PBMCs, collected 45 days after the yellow fever booster vaccination. The receptors come from a man aged 25-45 years who received the YFV17D yellow fever vaccine.

There are many counts of this clonotype. The rearrangement uses TRBV7-9 and TRBJ2-5, with D tentatively TRBD2 (6 bases). CDR3 length equals 13 residues. Trimming took off 8 bases at V and 5 bases at J, with 15 bases between the two ends. Germline V gene sequence: CDR1 SEHNR, CDR2 FQNEAQ (reference sequence). The CDR3 loop is CASHQWEDETQYF. CDR3 sequence (DNA): TGTGCCAGCCATCAGTGGGAGGACGAGACCCAGTACTTC.

This clonotype was observed at least ten times. The chain links TRBV29-1 to TRBJ2-3, with D uncertain. The CDR3 sequence is 10 residues long. Looked up from germline, CDR1 is SQVTM and CDR2 is ANQGSEA. V was trimmed by 5 bases and J by 6 bases, leaving 6 bases between them. Here the CDR3 DNA reads TGCAGCGTTATAAAGGATACGCAGTATTTT. It yields the protein CSVIKDTQYF.

J is TRBJ2-7 and V is TRBV7-9; no definite D call. In germline, CDR1 is SEHNR, CDR2 FQNEAQ (reference sequence). The CDR3 length is 13 residues. The germline V and J ends were trimmed by 1 base and 5 bases, with 9 bases remaining between them. The CDR3 bases are TGTGCCAGCAGCTTAGGGTTTCCGAACGAGCAGTACTTC. Its protein is CASSLGFPNEQYF.

The sample holds many counts of this clonotype. This sequence joins TRBV6-1 and TRBJ2-3; 9 bases are shared with TRBD2. Per the germline V gene, CDR1 is MNHNS and CDR2 is SASEGT. CDR3 length: 14 residues. V shed 6 bases and J 6 bases; nucleotides not matched to a gene: 7. This CDR3 is CASSPGLATDTQYF. Written as DNA, the CDR3 is TGTGCCAGCAGCCCGGGACTAGCAACGGATACGCAGTATTTT.

Only a few counts were recorded for this clonotype. The rearrangement links TRBV6-1 to TRBJ1-1; 7 positions match TRBD1. Trimming at V came to 1 base and at J to 6 bases, leaving 17 bases not matched to a gene. CDR1 and CDR2 from the germline V gene are MNHNS and SASEGT. The CDR3 spans 18 residues. The CDR3 reads CASSEEGQTAGLGPEAFF. CDR3 nucleotides: TGTGCCAGCAGTGAAGAGGGACAGACCGCCGGGTTAGGGCCTGAAGCTTTCTTT.

This clonotype was seen at least ten times. This rearrangement joins TRBV4-3 to TRBJ2-3; TRBD2 matches at 8 bases. Trimming cost V 1 base and J 5 bases; bases outside gene matches: 8. The CDR3 spans 16 residues. The germline V gene has CDR1 LGHNA and CDR2 YSLEER. CDR3 coding DNA: TGCGCCAGCAGCCAAGGTCCGCGGGAGGAATTAGATACGCAGTATTTT. This gives the protein CASSQGPREELDTQYF.

There are many counts of this clonotype. V is TRBV7-9 and J is TRBJ2-5; either TRBD1 or TRBD2 may fit D (5 bases each). The ends were cut back, 5 bases at V and 4 bases at J, with 20 bases in the middle. The CDR3 runs to 16 residues. CDR1 and CDR2 (germline): SEHNR, FQNEAQ (reference sequence). The CDR3 loop reads CASSPPGTQIAETQYF. CDR3 nucleotide sequence: TGTGCCAGCAGCCCGCCAGGGACCCAAATTGCAGAGACCCAGTACTTC. Based on the CDR3 plus reference TRBV7-9 and TRBJ2-5, the full variable domain is DTGVSQNPRHKITKRGQNVTFRCDPISEHNRLYWYRQTLGQGPEFLTYFQNEAQLEKSRLLSDRFSAERPKGSFSTLEIQRTEQGDSAMYLCASSPPGTQIAETQYFGPGTRLLVL.

This clonotype was picked up many times. The V and J genes are TRBV11-2 and TRBJ2-1; 10 nucleotides line up with TRBD2. Germline CDR1 SGHAT, CDR2 FQNNGV. V gave up 2 bases and J gave up 7 bases; unmatched junction bases: 5. The CDR3 sequence is 15 residues long. This CDR3 is CASSLSAGGLNEQFF. CDR3 in DNA: TGTGCCAGCAGCTTATCAGCGGGAGGGTTGAATGAGCAGTTCTTC.

This clonotype was seen repeatedly, ten times or more. This sequence joins TRBV12-3 or TRBV12-4 and TRBJ1-1, with 7 bases matching TRBD1. V dropped 6 bases and J dropped 2; count of bases not matched to a gene: 15. The CDR3 runs 17 residues. The CDR3 region is CASSQFTGVMFNTEAFF. The CDR3 nucleotides are TGTGCCAGCAGCCAGTTCACAGGGGTCATGTTTAACACTGAAGCTTTCTTT.

This clonotype was picked up many times. The J gene is TRBJ1-5, the V gene TRBV7-9; TRBD1 is a possible D gene (5 bases). The CDR3 totals 14 residues. The germline CDR1 and CDR2 sequences are SEHNR and FQNEAQ (reference sequence). The germline V and J ends were trimmed by 5 bases and 2 bases, with 10 bases remaining between them. Here the CDR3 DNA reads TGTGCCAGCAGCCCCGGGACTGGCAATCAGCCCCAGCATTTT. This codes for CASSPGTGNQPQHF.

The V call is TRBV2, the J call TRBJ1-5; 7 bases are a match to TRBD1. V lost 6 bases and J lost 3; bases outside the gene matches: 8. The CDR3 covers 15 residues. Germline assignment: CDR1 SNHLY and CDR2 FYNNEI. The CDR3 nucleotides read TGTGCCAGCAGGAGGGCCGGGACAGCCAATCAGCCCCAGCATTTT. It yields the protein CASRRAGTANQPQHF. Drawing the rest from reference TRBV2 and TRBJ1-5, the complete variable domain is EPEVTQTPSHQVTQMGQEVILRCVPISNHLYFYWYRQILGQKVEFLVSFYNNEISEKSEIFDDQFSVERPDGSNFTLKIRSTKLEDSAMYFCASRRAGTANQPQHFGDGTRLSIL.

This clonotype was recorded at least ten times. The chain couples TRBV10-2 to TRBJ1-1; TRBD1 is a possible D gene (5 bases). The CDR3 consists of 13 residues. Per germline, CDR1 WSHSY and CDR2 SAAADI. Trimming shortened V by 7 bases and J by 0 bases, and 9 bases separated the two germline ends. The CDR3: CASKGFLNTEAFF. The CDR3 DNA reads as TGCGCCAGCAAGGGGTTCCTGAACACTGAAGCTTTCTTT.

This clonotype was recorded a few times. The chain links TRBV7-2 to TRBJ2-3, with TRBD2 matching 8 bases. The junction had 12 bases not matched to a gene; V was cut back by 4 bases and J by 6 bases. The germline CDR1 and CDR2 sequences are SGHTA and FQGNSA. CDR3 length: 16 residues. The CDR3 DNA is TGTGCCAGCAGCTCCGTGGCGCGGGAGGCAGGCGATACGCAGTATTTT. Translated: CASSSVAREAGDTQYF.